This T cell receptor beta chain derives from a study of cytomegalovirus exposure and HLA in healthy donors (dated by TCRdb to about 2017). Turning to the overall study: In an earlier analysis of around 540 of the donors, less than 350 Gb of sequence data and approximately 100 million unique TCR beta sequences from 150 million to 200 million T cells were reported. A later analysis re-examined previously published TCR beta repertoires from hundreds of donors and added high-resolution HLA genotyping to investigate patterns of TCR occurrence. Typing coverage varied by locus: about 620-640 donors for A, B, C, DRB1 and DQB1; roughly 520 for DQA1; about 600 for DPA1; roughly 450 for DPB1. Across roughly 420 genotyped donors of the cohort, an average of 235,054 unique TCR beta nucleotide sequences per donor were sequenced, and about a sixth of those sequences were non-productive. The T cell repertoires of 550 to 850 subjects were profiled by immunosequencing and related to cytomegalovirus serostatus. To predict cytomegalovirus infection status, the study combined high-throughput TCR immunosequencing, statistical association of individual TCRs with disease status, and machine learning. An earlier analysis of some 500 of the donors applied high-throughput TCR beta sequencing to assess whether each TCR beta V gene segment acted as functional or pseudogenic. Donor age, sex, ethnicity and CMV serostatus were compiled together with the repertoire data. Both class I and class II loci were covered by HLA typing, at four-digit resolution. The later analysis used no new phenotypic data to find candidate immune exposures, relying instead on TCR beta sequences and their occurrence across donors. Of the approximately 400 genotyped donors, roughly 80% were placed in the genetic ancestry cluster associated with self-reported Caucasian donors. A later genetic analysis took genome-wide SNP genotypes for about 65% of the roughly 670 donors and used that subset as a discovery cohort. In addition to the first cohort of 500 to 850 subjects, a separate validation cohort of approximately 130 different subjects was used. An early release that covered about 640 HLA-typed donors contained around 330 gigabases of sequencing data and tens of millions of unique TCR sequences. The study aimed to test whether signatures of past pathogen exposure could be identified by cataloging public T cell receptors. Every repertoire in the discovery cohort had been generated on one and the same sequencing platform. Because of strong linkage in the cohort, roughly five DR-DQ haplotypes were treated as single units for association and clustering. Overall study results and their limits: In vitro tests confirmed that a few of the cytomegalovirus-associated TCR beta chains recognize cytomegalovirus antigens. In a later analysis, HLA-associated TCR beta chains were found to be more clonally expanded and to have lower generation probabilities than equally common non-associated chains. The authors suggested that the approach could potentially be generalized to other disease states and immunological phenotypes. At a false discovery rate of 0.05, a later analysis linked under 20,000 TCR beta sequences to specific HLA alleles. In the study, about 150 TCR beta chains were listed as associated with cytomegalovirus. Some 16 rarely observed V segments, including chromosome 9 orphons, were excluded from the earlier analysis of a few hundred of the donors because counts were too low. A later genetic analysis associated a missense DCLRE1C variant with V-gene and J-gene trimming of TCR beta chains, and an independent cohort replicated the association. Most TCR sequences were observed very rarely across donors, whereas some public TCRs were present in many individuals. Because some donors lacked HLA typing at each locus, the association tests relied only on the typed subset. Immune exposure information for the cohort was limited to CMV serostatus. Several of the top co-occurrence clusters appeared to be linked to parvovirus B19, influenza, CMV and Epstein-Barr virus, according to a later analysis. Presence/absence analyses assumed roughly uniform sequencing depth across donors, an assumption that may not hold. This cohort had only TCR beta chains sequenced, and the lack of alpha or paired-chain data limited which features could be detected. Cytomegalovirus status was reported to be diagnosed by the classifier with high specificity and sensitivity in both the original and validation cohorts. A cluster of highly shared sequence variants was judged likely to be a technical artifact of the sequencing pipeline. A later analysis found that TCR association rates varied across HLA loci, with DRB1 alleles showing the most associated TCRs and HLA-C alleles the fewest. A further reported finding was that TCR beta sequences accurately predicted the HLA-A and HLA-B alleles for most subjects in the first cohort. Some IMGT-functional V segments, including TRBV6-2 and TRBV6-3, could not be distinguished by the 87-base-pair reads and were therefore excluded. Most CMV-associated TCR beta chains appeared to be HLA-restricted in a later analysis, and the HLA associations seemed to be driven largely by CMV exposure. Correlated functional status among segregating V segments might reflect linkage disequilibrium, but an unknown experimental factor could not be ruled out. Assigning TCR associations to individual alleles was difficult when HLA alleles, especially DR and DQ, strongly co-occurred. In a later genetic analysis, fewer N-insertions in productive TCRs were reported among donors in an Asian-associated ancestry cluster than the roughly 640-donor mean. Broadly in line with IMGT annotations, most TCR beta V segments showed up in productive rearrangements about 87% or about 30% of the time in an earlier analysis of 450 to 600 of the donors.

The library was generated by the immunoSEQ multiplex PCR assay. For the multiplex PCR, a mixture combining 60 forward primers for TCR Vbeta segments and 13 reverse primers for TCR Jbeta segments was used. A multiplex PCR assay on genomic DNA amplified the CDR3 region of rearranged TCR beta genes. On the Illumina HiSeq System, the amplified TCR beta libraries were sequenced as 87-base-pair reads. Regarding the original processing steps: A later analysis tallied 75 million to 95 million unique TCR beta chains across the 666 repertoires, and roughly 11 million of those chains were shared by two or more donors. Raw reads were error-corrected and collapsed into unique sequences with a nearest-neighbor algorithm that merged closely related sequences to remove PCR and sequencing errors. CDR3 sequences were aligned to IMGT reference sequences to assign V, D and J gene segments. For a sequence to be retained, a match of at least six nucleotides to both a V gene segment and a J gene segment was required. Rearrangements were called productive when the CDR3 lacked stop codons and stayed in frame with V and J; all others were non-productive. CDR3 was defined by IMGT convention, running from the second conserved V-encoded cysteine to the conserved J-encoded phenylalanine. Sequences without an unambiguous match to a single V gene segment were excluded from the earlier analysis of 587 of the donors. In an earlier analysis of almost 600 of the donors, a V segment was called functional when productive rearrangements were above 56.7%, and segregating when the standard deviation between donors exceeded 5%. A statistical classification framework was built to diagnose cytomegalovirus status from the catalog of TCR beta chain sequences. In a later analysis, TCR nucleotide sequences were compared against IMGT/GENE-DB human TR gene sequences so that V and J genes could be assigned. A later analysis assigned CDR3 sequences and most-parsimonious VDJ recombination scenarios with the TCRdist pipeline. A later analysis defined each TCR beta chain by its CDR3 amino acid sequence plus V-gene family, and excluded reads lacking a unique V-gene family. As a way to deal with suspected cross-contamination and a sequencing artifact, a later analysis dropped more than 500 nucleotide sequences that were highly shared and had low generation probability. In a later analysis, a clonal expansion index was calculated for each public chain from normalized within-repertoire ranks of inferred template counts. In a later analysis, generation probabilities were computed using a VDJ recombination model fitted to out-of-frame rearrangements, and the results were checked against IGoR. Hypergeometric tests were used in a later analysis to score TCR-TCR, TCR-HLA and TCR-CMV co-occurrence, with a repertoire-size bias correction applied to the TCR pairs. False discovery rates were estimated in a later analysis by permuting HLA or CMV assignments 20 times. In a later analysis, co-occurring TCRs were grouped using DBSCAN, and TCRdist sequence similarity was added for clustering within HLA-allele-positive subsets. Co-occurrence clustering excluded repertoires with fewer than 30,000 or more than 120,000 public chains, plus five with anomalous nucleotide sharing. TCRdb retrieved this table from immuneACCESS and kept in-frame rearrangements only. Not all clones are present; in checked studies, unresolved V genes account for under half, and no reason is known for the remainder. V and J calls plus clone size are reproduced from that table; the DNA served to infer D and trimming. The sample table contains 150,000 to 250,000 clones; only one count was recorded for roughly four fifths of them. The ten top clones hold roughly 0.1% of the sample.

For this chain, trimming is 0 bases at the V end and 7 bases at the J end, and the number of junction bases without a gene match is 7. The CDR3 measures 17 amino acids from cysteine to phenylalanine. The read is trimmed to its CDR3 DNA, 51 bases read in frame from base 1. CDR1 and CDR2, per the germline V gene (reference sequence), are SEHNR and FQNEAQ. A word on this clone: What antigen it recognizes has not been identified. Per-nucleotide qualities are absent, and no much larger clonotype sits a single base away.

The cohort comprised under 700 healthy bone marrow donors. All cohort members were sampled while nominally healthy, although unrecorded immune exposures were likely present. The donor tested CMV seronegative and was one of the 352 seronegative cohort members. Each donor provided a peripheral blood sample, and peripheral blood mononuclear cells were used for TCR beta sequencing. The Qiagen DNeasy Blood Extraction Kit was used to extract genomic DNA from the blood cell samples. The specimen sequenced was PBMCs. The chain uses TRBV7-9 and TRBJ2-1; 12 nucleotides in the junction match TRBD2. The source is a boy aged 2 to 10 in good health and CMV-seronegative. The CDR3 amino acid sequence is: CASSLALGLAGGNEQFF. The sequenced DNA is TGTGCCAGCAGCTTAGCGCTCGGGCTAGCGGGGGGGAATGAGCAGTTCTTC.